This TCR beta chain was recorded in a study of blood T cell repertoires in COVID-19. Study-level background: Material from acute and convalescent COVID-19 was sourced from the United States, Italy and Spain.

Methods used by the authors: Estimated nucleated cell counts came from reference gene primer amplification. Repertoires were generated with immunoSEQ multiplex PCR, while TCRdb's copy carries only in-frame clones and drops some. V, J and clone size are those of that table, while D and trimming were read from the DNA. The data show about 300,000 clones, with approximately 83% seen just once and about 2% held by the top ten. The study assigned cohorts using participant-reported clinical history. Sequences were obtained from PBMCs or T cells enriched from blood (not recorded which). The receptor was derived from a man aged 25 to 45 who had recovered from COVID-19.

The CDR3: CAWGGGSMNTEAFF. The CDR3 coding sequence is TGTGCCTGGGGCGGGGGGTCCATGAACACTGAAGCTTTCTTT. This chain joins TRBV30 and TRBJ1-1, with TRBD1 as a possible D gene (5 bases). This CDR3 contains 14 residues. V lost 5 bases, J lost 0 bases, and 13 bases lay in between. Germline values: CDR1 GTSNPN, CDR2 SVGIG (reference sequence).